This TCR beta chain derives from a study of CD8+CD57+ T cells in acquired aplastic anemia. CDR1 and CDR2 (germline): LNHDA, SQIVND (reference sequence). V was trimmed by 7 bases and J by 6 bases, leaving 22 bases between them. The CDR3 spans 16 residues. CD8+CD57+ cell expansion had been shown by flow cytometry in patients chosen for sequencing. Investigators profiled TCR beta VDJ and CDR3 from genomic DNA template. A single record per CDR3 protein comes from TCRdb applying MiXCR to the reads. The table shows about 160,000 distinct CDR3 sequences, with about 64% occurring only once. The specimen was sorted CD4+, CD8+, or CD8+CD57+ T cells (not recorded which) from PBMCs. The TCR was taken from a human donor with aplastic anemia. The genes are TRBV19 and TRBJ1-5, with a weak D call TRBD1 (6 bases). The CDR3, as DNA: TGTGCCAGTACCTTGGGGCACGGGGGCGTTCTTCAGCCCCAGCATTTT. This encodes CASTLGHGGVLQPQHF.